This T cell receptor beta chain appears in the sequencing data of a study of blood T cell repertoires in COVID-19. Overall study context: Acute-phase and convalescent COVID-19 samples originated in the United States, Italy and Spain. The cDNA or gDNA used as material had been derived from T cells, B-cell-depleted T cells, or PBMCs.

This CDR3 comprises 18 residues. V dropped 4 bases and J dropped 0; count of bases not matched to a gene: 9. CDR1 ENHRY and CDR2 SYGVKD come from the germline V gene. This clone was found once. Per the study methods: Amplifying reference gene primers gave estimates of nucleated cell counts. Libraries were prepared by immunoSEQ multiplex PCR; TCRdb keeps only in-frame clonotypes and omits some of them. That table supplies the V and J calls and clone size; D and trimming were determined from the DNA. Here the sample spans 200,000 to 300,000 clones, approximately 86% being singletons. Sequencing was performed on peripheral blood. This sequence joins TRBV10-3 and TRBJ2-4, with 10 nucleotides matching TRBD2. The sequence was collected from a man in his thirties or forties with active or convalescent COVID-19. CDR3 region: CAISGVSGGPLAKNIQYF. CDR3 bases: TGTGCCATCAGTGGGGTTAGCGGGGGGCCCCTAGCCAAAAACATTCAGTACTTC.